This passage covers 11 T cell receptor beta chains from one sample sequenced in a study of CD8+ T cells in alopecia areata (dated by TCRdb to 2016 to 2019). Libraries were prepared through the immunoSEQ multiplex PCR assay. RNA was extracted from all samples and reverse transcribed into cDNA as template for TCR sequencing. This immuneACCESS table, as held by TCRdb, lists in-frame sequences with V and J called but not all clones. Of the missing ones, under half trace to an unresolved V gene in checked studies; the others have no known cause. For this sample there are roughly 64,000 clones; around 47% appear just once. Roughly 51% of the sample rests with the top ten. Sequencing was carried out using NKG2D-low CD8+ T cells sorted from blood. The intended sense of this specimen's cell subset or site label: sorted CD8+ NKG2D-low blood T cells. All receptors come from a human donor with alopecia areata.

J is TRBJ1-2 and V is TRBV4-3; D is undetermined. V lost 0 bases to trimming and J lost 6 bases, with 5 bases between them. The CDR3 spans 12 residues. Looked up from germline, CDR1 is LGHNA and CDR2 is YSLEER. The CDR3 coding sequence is TGCGCCAGCAGCCAAGATTTGAATGGCTACACCTTC. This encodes CASSQDLNGYTF.

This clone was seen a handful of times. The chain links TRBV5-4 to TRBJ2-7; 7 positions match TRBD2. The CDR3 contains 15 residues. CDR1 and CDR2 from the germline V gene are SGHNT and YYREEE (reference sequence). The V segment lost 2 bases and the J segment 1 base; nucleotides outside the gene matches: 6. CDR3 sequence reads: CASSLKREASYEQYF. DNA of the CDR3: TGTGCCAGCAGCTTAAAACGGGAGGCTTCCTACGAGCAGTACTTC.

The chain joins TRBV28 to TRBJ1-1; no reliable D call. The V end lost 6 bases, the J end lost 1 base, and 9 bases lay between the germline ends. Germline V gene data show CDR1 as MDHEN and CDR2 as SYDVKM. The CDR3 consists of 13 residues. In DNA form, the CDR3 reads TGTGCCAGCAGCCCTCGGCAGAACACTGAAGCTTTCTTT. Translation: CASSPRQNTEAFF.

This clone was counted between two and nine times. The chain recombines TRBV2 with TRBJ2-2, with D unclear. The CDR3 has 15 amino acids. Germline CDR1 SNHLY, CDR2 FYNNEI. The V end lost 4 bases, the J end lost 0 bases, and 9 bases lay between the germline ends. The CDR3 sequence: CASSALDANTGELFF. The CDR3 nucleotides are TGTGCCAGCAGTGCCCTAGACGCGAACACCGGGGAGCTGTTTTTT.

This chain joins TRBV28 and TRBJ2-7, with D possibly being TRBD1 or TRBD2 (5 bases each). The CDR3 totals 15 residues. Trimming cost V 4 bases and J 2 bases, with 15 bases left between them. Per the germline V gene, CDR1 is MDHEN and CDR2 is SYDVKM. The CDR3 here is CASSSKRGYPYEQYF. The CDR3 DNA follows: TGTGCCAGCAGTTCCAAGAGGGGCTACCCCTACGAGCAGTACTTC.

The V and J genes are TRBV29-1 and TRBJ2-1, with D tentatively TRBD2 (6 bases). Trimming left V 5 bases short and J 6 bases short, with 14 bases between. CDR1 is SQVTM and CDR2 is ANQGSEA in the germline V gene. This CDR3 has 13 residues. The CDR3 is CSVFPGTCNEQFF. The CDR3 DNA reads TGCAGCGTTTTTCCGGGGACTTGCAATGAGCAGTTCTTC.

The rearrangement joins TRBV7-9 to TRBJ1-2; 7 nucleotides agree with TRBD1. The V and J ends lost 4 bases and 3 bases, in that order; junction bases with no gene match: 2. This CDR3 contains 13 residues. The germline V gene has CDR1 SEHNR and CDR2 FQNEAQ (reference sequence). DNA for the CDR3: TGTGCCAGCAGCTCGACAGGGTACTATGGCTACACCTTC. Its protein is CASSSTGYYGYTF.

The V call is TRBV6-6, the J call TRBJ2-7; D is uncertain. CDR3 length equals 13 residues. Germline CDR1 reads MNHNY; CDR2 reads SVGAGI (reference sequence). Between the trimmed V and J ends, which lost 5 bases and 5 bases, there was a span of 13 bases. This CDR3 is CASSPVAFNEQYF. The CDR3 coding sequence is TGTGCCAGCAGTCCAGTGGCTTTCAACGAGCAGTACTTC.

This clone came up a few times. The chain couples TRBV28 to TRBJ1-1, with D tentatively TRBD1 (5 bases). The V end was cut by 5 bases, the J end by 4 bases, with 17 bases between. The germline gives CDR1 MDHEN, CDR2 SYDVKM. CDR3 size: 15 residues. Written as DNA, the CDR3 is TGTGCCAGCAGTGGCCAGGGAACCCGGAGCACTGAAGCTTTCTTT. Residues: CASSGQGTRSTEAFF.

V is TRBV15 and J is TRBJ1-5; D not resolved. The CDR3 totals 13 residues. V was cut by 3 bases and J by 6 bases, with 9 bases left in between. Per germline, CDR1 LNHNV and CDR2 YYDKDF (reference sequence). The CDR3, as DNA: TGTGCCACCAGCAGGGGTGGAAGTCAGCCCCAGCATTTT. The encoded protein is CATSRGGSQPQHF.

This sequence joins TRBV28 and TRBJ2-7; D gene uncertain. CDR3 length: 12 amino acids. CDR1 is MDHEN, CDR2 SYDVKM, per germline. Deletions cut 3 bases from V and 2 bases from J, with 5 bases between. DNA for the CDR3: TGTGCCAGCAGTTTTCCCCCCTACGAGCAGTACTTC. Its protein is CASSFPPYEQYF. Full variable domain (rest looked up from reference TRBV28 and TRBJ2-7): DVKVTQSSRYLVKRTGEKVFLECVQDMDHENMFWYRQDPGLGLRLIYFSYDVKMKEKGDIPEGYSVSREKKERFSLILESASTNQTSMYLCASSFPPYEQYFGPGTRLTVT.